This T cell receptor (beta chain) comes out of a study of technical replicates of blood from several donors. Some clones are missing from TCRdb's copy, which holds only in-frame ones; the method was immunoSEQ multiplex PCR. This sample carries about 80,000 clones, roughly 97% of them seen once, and the ten largest clones take approximately 0.2%. CDR1 and CDR2 (germline): LNHDA, SQIVND (reference sequence). The J segment lost 7 bases and the V segment lost 7 bases, leaving 11 bases of the junction unmatched. The CDR3 has 14 residues. This chain connects TRBV19 to TRBJ1-1; 8 bases map to TRBD1. Sequenced: T cells isolated from PBMCs. This TCR was sampled from a human donor in good health. DNA for the CDR3: TGTGCCAGTACCTCGGACAGGGCACACATTGAAGCTTTCTTT. It translates to CASTSDRAHIEAFF.